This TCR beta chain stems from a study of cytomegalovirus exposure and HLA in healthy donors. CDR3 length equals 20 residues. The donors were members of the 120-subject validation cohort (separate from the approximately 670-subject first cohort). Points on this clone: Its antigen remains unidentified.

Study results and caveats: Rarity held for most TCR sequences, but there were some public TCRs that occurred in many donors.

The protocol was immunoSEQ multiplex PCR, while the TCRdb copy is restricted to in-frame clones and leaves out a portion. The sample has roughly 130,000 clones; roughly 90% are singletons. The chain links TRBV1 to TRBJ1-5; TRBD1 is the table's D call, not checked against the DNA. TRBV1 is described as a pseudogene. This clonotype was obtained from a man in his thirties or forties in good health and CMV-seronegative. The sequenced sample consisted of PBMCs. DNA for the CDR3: TGCACCAGCCTAAACCTCCGGGACACCTCAAACCCTTATAGCAATCAGCCCCAGCATTTT. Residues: CTSLNLRDTSNPYSNQPQHF.